The 19 T cell receptor beta chains presented below share a single source sample, sequenced in a study. TCRdb processed the RT-PCR reads anew with MiXCR; each CDR3 protein has one entry. Here the sample spans about 680,000 distinct CDR3 sequences, about 14% being singletons. The material sequenced was memory CD4+ T cells from blood. The receptor source for this set is a female donor in good health, serving as a healthy control.

A note on this clonotype: A much more abundant neighbour one base away suggests this may be a read error. V gene TRBV6-5 combines with J gene TRBJ1-3; 7 bases match TRBD1. The V gene's germline CDR1 is MNHEY and CDR2 SVGAGI. The CDR3 loop spans 16 amino acids. The CDR3 protein is CASILNTGETGNTINF. DNA for the CDR3: TGTGCCAGCATTCTAAATACAGGGGAGACTGGAAACACCATAAATTTT.

A single count supports this clonotype. DNA of the CDR3: TGCGCCAGCAGCCTTTCGACAGGGAATCCCGGGGAGCTGTTTTTT. This sequence encodes CASSLSTGNPGELFF. The V call is TRBV5-1, the J call TRBJ2-2; TRBD1 matches at 7 bases. V gave up 4 bases and J gave up 6 bases; unmatched junction bases: 9. Germline V CDR1 and CDR2: SGHRS, YFSETQ. The CDR3 is made up of 15 amino acids.

This clonotype was counted at least ten times. The V and J genes are TRBV10-3 and TRBJ2-3, with D hard to call. Trimming left V 5 bases short and J 2 bases short, with 8 bases between. The CDR3 has 13 amino acids. Germline V gene sequence: CDR1 ENHRY, CDR2 SYGVKD. The CDR3 loop is CAISLSDTDTQYF. As DNA, the CDR3 is TGTGCCATCAGTCTCTCCGACACAGATACGCAGTATTTT.

This clonotype has a count of ten or more. The chain uses TRBV9 and TRBJ2-1; D gene ambiguous. Per the germline V gene, CDR1 is SGDLS and CDR2 is YYNGEE. V lost 4 bases and J lost 4, with 6 bases in between. This CDR3 has 12 amino acids. The CDR3: CASSPNYNEQFF. The CDR3 coding sequence is TGTGCCAGCAGCCCCAATTACAATGAGCAGTTCTTC. The full variable domain, with the rest looked up from reference TRBV9 and TRBJ2-1, is DSGVTQTPKHLITATGQRVTLRCSPRSGDLSVYWYQQSLDQGLQFLIQYYNGEERAKGNILERFSAQQFPDLHSELNLSSLELGDSALYFCASSPNYNEQFFGPGTRLTVL.

This clonotype was recorded a few times. The chain carries TRBV29-1 and TRBJ2-2; 10 bases fit TRBD1. The J segment lost 5 bases and the V segment lost 4 bases, leaving 7 bases of the junction unmatched. Per the germline V gene, CDR1 is SQVTM and CDR2 is ANQGSEA. The CDR3 sequence is 15 residues long. The CDR3 loop reads CSVGGTGVDTGELFF. For the CDR3, the DNA is TGCAGCGTTGGGGGGACAGGGGTAGATACCGGGGAGCTGTTTTTT.

This clonotype was counted ten times or more. This chain uses TRBV12-3 or TRBV12-4 with TRBJ2-7; weak D call: TRBD1 (6 bases). V was pared by 6 bases and J by 0 bases, with 12 bases between. The CDR3 is made up of 14 amino acids. The CDR3 loop is CASRSTGNSYEQYF. CDR3 nucleotides: TGTGCCAGCAGATCGACAGGTAACTCCTACGAGCAGTACTTC.

This clonotype was detected a few times. CDR3 residues: CASSQGSRGRKAFF. CDR3 sequence (DNA): TGTGCCAGCAGCCAAGGGTCAAGGGGGCGAAAAGCTTTCTTT. The rearrangement uses TRBV7-2 and TRBJ1-1, with 7 nucleotides matching TRBD1. V lost 5 bases to trimming and J lost 9 bases; unmatched junction nucleotides: 12. Germline V gene sequence: CDR1 SGHTA, CDR2 FQGNSA. This CDR3 comprises 14 residues.

This clonotype was picked up many times. The chain carries TRBV20-1 and TRBJ1-1; 9 nucleotides match TRBD1. CDR3 length: 13 amino acids. The V and J ends lost 5 bases and 3 bases, in that order; junction bases with no gene match: 4. Looked up from germline, CDR1 is DFQATT and CDR2 is SNEGSKA (reference sequence). The CDR3 bases are TGCAGTGCTCTAGACAGGGGGGACACTGAAGCTTTCTTT. As protein: CSALDRGDTEAFF.

The CDR3 region is CASSLWAGTYEQYF. The CDR3 DNA is TGTGCCAGCAGTTTGTGGGCAGGGACCTACGAGCAGTACTTC. This chain joins TRBV28 and TRBJ2-7; perhaps TRBD1 as D (5 bases). Trimming cost V 3 bases and J 2 bases, with 11 bases left between them. Germline loops: CDR1 MDHEN, CDR2 SYDVKM. The CDR3 consists of 14 residues.

The CDR3 loop reads CASSFGNPGANVLTF. The DNA for the CDR3 is TGTGCCAGCAGCTTCGGCAACCCTGGGGCCAACGTCCTGACTTTC. The V call is TRBV11-2, the J call TRBJ2-6; the D is unclear. Looked up from germline, CDR1 is SGHAT and CDR2 is FQNNGV. The CDR3 extends over 15 amino acids. Trimming shortened V by 3 bases and J by 2 bases, and 8 bases separated the two germline ends.

This clonotype was counted a few times. The J gene is TRBJ2-1, the V gene TRBV10-3; no clear D gene. The CDR3 loop spans 17 amino acids. Germline assignment: CDR1 ENHRY and CDR2 SYGVKD. The V end was cut by 3 bases, the J end by 3 bases, with 18 bases between. CDR3 in DNA: TGTGCCATCAGTGAAGGATTATGGCAGACAAACTACAATGAGCAGTTCTTC. It translates to CAISEGLWQTNYNEQFF.

The sample holds many counts of this clonotype. The chain links TRBV20-1 to TRBJ2-3, with D tentatively TRBD2 (5 bases). V was clipped by 3 bases and J by 1 base, with 11 bases between them. The V gene's germline CDR1 is DFQATT and CDR2 SNEGSKA (reference sequence). The CDR3 has 14 amino acids. This CDR3 reads CSASPLVGTDTQYF. The CDR3 bases are TGCAGTGCTAGTCCACTAGTTGGCACAGATACGCAGTATTTT.

This clonotype came up a few times. The chain employs TRBV18 and TRBJ2-6, with D perhaps given as TRBD1 or TRBD2 (5 bases each). Germline CDR1 reads KGHSH; CDR2 reads LQKENI. The V end lost 2 bases, the J end lost 0 bases, and 5 bases lay between the germline ends. This CDR3 contains 15 residues. The CDR3 coding sequence is TGTGCCAGCTCACCAGGGACCTCTGGGGCCAACGTCCTGACTTTC. It encodes CASSPGTSGANVLTF.

The table lists this clonotype with a few counts. V is TRBV5-6 and J is TRBJ1-6; TRBD1 aligns across 7 bases. This CDR3 comprises 15 residues. Germline trimming cut 1 base from V and 7 bases from J; bases unmatched to any gene: 5. Germline values: CDR1 SGHDT, CDR2 YYEEEE. The CDR3 DNA is TGTGCCAGCAGCTTGATGGGGACAGTAAATTCACCCCTCCACTTT. Its translation: CASSLMGTVNSPLHF.

This rearrangement joins TRBV6-2 or TRBV6-3 to TRBJ1-1, with a tentative D call TRBD1 (5 bases). Trimming shortened V by 7 bases and J by 5 bases, and 20 bases separated the two germline ends. This CDR3 is 15 amino acids long. Germline V gene data show CDR1 as MNHEY and CDR2 as SVGEGT. CDR3 region: CASIQLGAYGTEAFF. Here the CDR3 DNA reads TGTGCCAGCATCCAACTCGGGGCCTATGGGACTGAAGCTTTCTTT.

This clonotype was picked up many times. The chain combines TRBV6-6 with TRBJ1-1, with D hard to call. The CDR3 extends over 11 amino acids. V lost 7 bases and J lost 2, with 5 bases in between. Germline CDR1 and CDR2: MNHNY and SVGAGI (reference sequence). CDR3 nucleotides: TGTGCCAGCATCGGTAACACTGAAGCTTTCTTT. As protein: CASIGNTEAFF.

The rearrangement uses TRBV9 and TRBJ2-7; 14 bases map to TRBD2. Looked up from germline, CDR1 is SGDLS and CDR2 is YYNGEE. This CDR3 contains 17 residues. J lost 0 bases, V lost 2 bases, and 4 bases had no gene match. The CDR3 DNA reads TGTGCCAGCAGCGTGGGGACTAGCGGGGGACGCTCCTACGAGCAGTACTTC. It translates to CASSVGTSGGRSYEQYF.

This chain joins TRBV3-1 and TRBJ2-3, with 7 bases lining up with TRBD2. This CDR3 is built from 15 residues. V was clipped by 6 bases and J by 5 bases; unmatched bases: 11. CDR1 and CDR2 from the germline V gene are LGHDT and YNNKEL (reference sequence). For the CDR3, the DNA is TGTGCCAGCAGACTCAGGAGCGGGAAGGGAGATACGCAGTATTTT. It specifies CASRLRSGKGDTQYF.

This clonotype was seen at least ten times. The V gene is TRBV20-1, the J gene TRBJ2-5; weak D call: TRBD2 (6 bases). Germline V lookup: CDR1 DFQATT, CDR2 SNEGSKA (reference sequence). The V end was cut by 0 bases, the J end by 1 base, with 12 bases between. There are 15 residues in the CDR3. The CDR3 here is CSAREGGATQETQYF. CDR3 nucleotide sequence: TGCAGTGCTAGAGAGGGCGGGGCCACCCAAGAGACCCAGTACTTC.